Shown below are 15 T cell receptor beta chains from a single sample sequenced in a study of CD8 T cells in ankylosing spondylitis. TCRdb itself ran the 5' RACE reads through MiXCR, one entry per CDR3 protein. This sample carries about 340,000 distinct CDR3 sequences, 20% of them seen once, and the ten largest clones take 13%. Sequences were obtained from blood, either unsorted or a sorted T cell fraction (not recorded which). Every receptor here comes from a male donor with ankylosing spondylitis or in good health (not recorded which).

This clonotype was seen a few times. The chain has TRBV27 and TRBJ2-5; 12 bases align to TRBD1. The CDR3 is 16 amino acids. The germline V gene has CDR1 MNHEY and CDR2 SMNVEV (reference sequence). V shed 4 bases, J shed 5 bases, and the junction held 8 bases outside the gene matches. The CDR3 sequence: CASSSPGTGGPETQYF. The CDR3 DNA is TGTGCCAGCAGTTCCCCCGGGACAGGGGGCCCTGAGACCCAGTACTTC.

This rearrangement joins TRBV7-8 to TRBJ2-2; TRBD1 agrees at 9 bases. The CDR3 is 17 residues long. Germline CDR1 reads SGHVS; CDR2 reads FQNEAQ. V was clipped by 1 base and J by 3 bases; unmatched bases: 6. CDR3 amino acids: CASSLEVDRGDTGELFF. CDR3 coding DNA: TGTGCCAGCAGCTTAGAGGTGGACAGGGGTGACACCGGGGAGCTGTTTTTT.

This clonotype was seen a handful of times. This chain connects TRBV29-1 to TRBJ1-1; D is unresolved. CDR3 length: 11 residues. Trimming removed 4 bases at V and 6 bases at J, with 9 bases between. Germline CDR1 is SQVTM and CDR2 is ANQGSEA. The chain's CDR3 is CSVVLGAEAFF. In DNA, the CDR3 is TGCAGCGTTGTGTTGGGTGCTGAAGCTTTCTTT. The full variable domain, its missing parts supplied by reference TRBV29-1 and TRBJ1-1, is SAVISQKPSRDICQRGTSLTIQCQVDSQVTMMFWYRQQPGQSLTLIATANQGSEATYESGFVIDKFPISRPNLTFSTLTVSNMSPEDSSIYLCSVVLGAEAFFGQGTRLTVV.

This clonotype has a single count. The rearrangement links TRBV29-1 to TRBJ2-5; 12 bases match TRBD1. There are 16 residues in the CDR3. The germline gives CDR1 SQVTM, CDR2 ANQGSEA. J lost 4 bases, V lost 1 base, and 7 bases had no gene match. The CDR3 loop is CSVEVPGTGGLETQYF. The CDR3, as DNA: TGCAGCGTTGAAGTTCCTGGGACAGGGGGCTTAGAGACCCAGTACTTC.

The gene calls are TRBV7-9 and TRBJ2-3, with 7 nucleotides matching TRBD2. Germline CDR1 reads SEHNR; CDR2 reads FQNEAQ (reference sequence). V shed 5 bases, J shed 9 bases, and the junction held 8 bases outside the gene matches. The CDR3 sequence is 13 residues long. CDR3 in amino acids: CASSALGEGTQYF. The CDR3 nucleotides are TGTGCCAGCAGCGCCTTGGGGGAGGGAACGCAGTATTTT.

This sequence joins TRBV12-3 or TRBV12-4 and TRBJ2-2; D could derive from TRBD1 or TRBD2 (8 bases each). The CDR3 is 19 residues long. Trimming left V 6 bases short and J 5 bases short, with 28 bases between. The CDR3 bases are TGTGCCAGCAGACGCTCTCCATCGCAGGGGGCGGGAGGAACCGGGGAGCTGTTTTTT. Translation gives CASRRSPSQGAGGTGELFF.

The rearrangement uses TRBV9 and TRBJ2-2; no clear D gene. This CDR3 comprises 12 residues. V lost 1 base to trimming and J lost 6 bases, with 4 bases between them. Germline V lookup: CDR1 SGDLS, CDR2 YYNGEE. In DNA form, the CDR3 reads TGTGCCAGCAGCGTACTGGCCGGGGAGCTGTTTTTT. Its protein product is CASSVLAGELFF.

CDR3 in DNA: TGCAGTGCAAGCCGCGGGGGGGCAACAGATACGCAGTATTTT. Amino acids: CSASRGGATDTQYF. The rearrangement uses TRBV20-1 and TRBJ2-3, with 9 nucleotides matching TRBD2. Germline lookup yields CDR1 DFQATT and CDR2 SNEGSKA (reference sequence). V lost 6 bases to trimming and J lost 3 bases; unmatched junction nucleotides: 7. The CDR3 is made up of 14 amino acids.

The sample holds a few counts of this clonotype. The chain employs TRBV20-1 and TRBJ2-7; 10 bases align to TRBD2. With V trimmed by 6 bases and J by 2 bases, 4 bases remained unmatched. This CDR3 has 13 amino acids. Germline assignment: CDR1 DFQATT and CDR2 SNEGSKA (reference sequence). CDR3 sequence reads: CSARTSGAYEQYF. The CDR3 DNA follows: TGCAGTGCAAGGACTAGCGGCGCCTACGAGCAGTACTTC.

V gene TRBV20-1 combines with J gene TRBJ1-1; D gene uncertain. Trimming shortened V by 1 base and J by 7 bases, and 10 bases separated the two germline ends. Germline V lookup: CDR1 DFQATT, CDR2 SNEGSKA (reference sequence). This CDR3 contains 12 residues. The CDR3 region is CSARAWTIEAFF. The CDR3 nucleotides are TGCAGTGCTAGAGCGTGGACGATTGAAGCTTTCTTT.

The chain uses TRBV2 and TRBJ1-2, with 7 bases identical to TRBD1. The CDR3 contains 16 residues. V lost 7 bases, J lost 4 bases, and 15 bases stayed unmatched. The germline V gene encodes CDR1 SNHLY and CDR2 FYNNEI. This CDR3 reads CASITGETGFFYGYTF. As DNA, the CDR3 is TGTGCCAGCATTACAGGGGAGACTGGCTTCTTCTATGGCTACACCTTC.

The CDR3 protein is CASSLPYRADEQFF. For the CDR3, the DNA is TGTGCCAGCAGCCTACCCTACAGGGCCGATGAGCAGTTCTTC. The rearrangement uses TRBV7-9 and TRBJ2-1, with D maybe TRBD1 (6 bases). This CDR3 is built from 14 residues. The germline V gene encodes CDR1 SEHNR and CDR2 FQNEAQ (reference sequence). Between the trimmed V and J ends, which lost 5 bases and 8 bases, there was a span of 16 bases.

This clonotype was seen a handful of times. This chain connects TRBV5-1 to TRBJ2-3, with 12 bases matching TRBD2. The V and J ends lost 6 bases and 2 bases, in that order; junction bases with no gene match: 10. Germline CDR1 SGHRS, CDR2 YFSETQ. The CDR3 sequence is 17 residues long. DNA for the CDR3: TGCGCCAGCATGCCACGACTAGCGGGGGACCTCACAGATACGCAGTATTTT. Translation: CASMPRLAGDLTDTQYF. Full variable domain (outside the CDR3, taken from reference TRBV5-1 and TRBJ2-3): KAGVTQTPRYLIKTRGQQVTLSCSPISGHRSVSWYQQTPGQGLQFLFEYFSETQRNKGNFPGRFSGRQFSNSRSEMNVSTLELGDSALYLCASMPRLAGDLTDTQYFGPGTRLTVL.

V is TRBV5-5 and J is TRBJ1-4; D may be TRBD1 (5 bases). Trimming left V 4 bases short and J 0 bases short, with 10 bases between. Germline-derived CDR1 and CDR2 are SGHKS and YYEKEE (reference sequence). This CDR3 contains 15 residues. CDR3 bases: TGTGCCAGCAGCGGGGACCCAGCAACTAATGAAAAACTGTTTTTT. Translating gives CASSGDPATNEKLFF.

J is TRBJ1-5 and V is TRBV20-1; no clear D. The V gene's germline CDR1 is DFQATT and CDR2 SNEGSKA (reference sequence). The ends were cut back, 0 bases at V and 2 bases at J, with 5 bases in the middle. CDR3 length: 13 residues. In DNA form, the CDR3 reads TGCAGTGCTAGAGAGACGGGCAATCAGCCCCAGCATTTT. Amino acids: CSARETGNQPQHF.